Listed here are 27 T cell receptor beta chains from one sample, sequenced in a study of response to subunit inactivated influenza vaccine. Each CDR3 protein gets one entry after TCRdb re-called the RT-PCR reads with MiXCR. The sample comprises about 190,000 distinct CDR3 sequences, approximately 15% of which are singletons, and 20% to 30% rests with the top ten. This material consisted of CD8+ T cells sorted from PBMCs, taken 5 days after vaccination. The receptors originated from a man aged 50 to 59 who received an inactivated influenza vaccine.

The sample holds a few counts of this clonotype. V is TRBV10-3 and J is TRBJ1-3, with D uncertain. The CDR3 consists of 17 residues. V lost 7 bases and J lost 0, with 19 bases in between. From germline, CDR1 is ENHRY and CDR2 SYGVKD. CDR3 sequence reads: CAITGSYGTASGNTIYF. In nucleotides, the CDR3 is TGTGCCATCACTGGGTCCTACGGTACCGCCTCTGGAAACACCATATATTTT.

In the case of this clonotype: The junction departs from the called germline gene at one end, perhaps through a read error. V is TRBV7-9 and J is TRBJ1-2, with 7 bases lining up with TRBD1. Germline V lookup: CDR1 SEHNR, CDR2 FQNEAQ (reference sequence). The CDR3 has 15 residues. CDR3 residues: CARSLGTTGNYGYTF. CDR3 DNA: TGTGCCAGGAGCTTAGGAACGACAGGGAACTATGGCTACACCTTC.

The gene calls are TRBV28 and TRBJ2-1, with 8 bases matching TRBD1. Germline V CDR1 and CDR2: MDHEN, SYDVKM. Trimming removed 6 bases from V and 6 bases from J; junction bases left unmatched: 10. The CDR3 has 15 residues. The CDR3: CASSQQGGVLNEQFF. CDR3 in DNA: TGTGCCAGCAGCCAACAGGGGGGAGTTCTCAATGAGCAGTTCTTC.

This clonotype occurred a few times. V gene TRBV28 combines with J gene TRBJ2-3; 7 bases fit TRBD2. With 4 bases clipped from V and 5 bases from J, the junction kept 6 bases outside the gene matches. The germline CDR1 and CDR2 sequences are MDHEN and SYDVKM. This CDR3 spans 14 amino acids. CDR3 bases: TGTGCCAGCAGTTGGGGGGGAAGGGAAGATACGCAGTATTTT. The encoded protein is CASSWGGREDTQYF.

This clonotype was seen more than once but under ten times. CDR3 region: CATSREDSQNPAFF. The CDR3 DNA sequence: TGTGCCACCAGCAGAGAGGACAGCCAAAACCCTGCTTTCTTT. This sequence joins TRBV15 and TRBJ1-1; D perhaps matches TRBD1 (6 bases). Germline V CDR1 and CDR2: LNHNV, YYDKDF (reference sequence). V was cut by 0 bases and J by 11 bases, with 16 bases left in between. The CDR3 runs to 14 residues. The whole variable domain, filled in from reference TRBV15 and TRBJ1-1, reads DAMVIQNPRYQVTQFGKPVTLSCSQTLNHNVMYWYQQKSSQAPKLLFHYYDKDFNNEADTPDNFQSRRPNTSFCFLDIRSPGLGDTAMYLCATSREDSQNPAFFGQGTRLTVV.

This clonotype was counted only a few times. At one of its ends the junction is not consistent with the germline gene, which may arise from a read error. The gene calls are TRBV29-1 and TRBJ2-2; TRBD2 might be the D (5 bases). CDR3 length equals 12 residues. From germline, CDR1 is SQVTM and CDR2 ANQGSEA. CDR3 DNA sequence: TGCAGCGTTGAAACGGAGATCGGGAAGCTGTTTTTT. The encoded protein is CSVETEIGKLFF.

This clonotype was seen repeatedly, ten times or more. V is TRBV6-1 and J is TRBJ2-1; TRBD2 aligns across 12 bases. Germline V gives CDR1 MNHNS, CDR2 SASEGT. V trimming: 6 bases; J trimming: 2 bases; junction bases outside the gene matches: 2. The CDR3 spans 15 residues. The CDR3 protein is CASSPSGGAYNEQFF. The CDR3 DNA follows: TGTGCCAGCAGCCCTAGCGGGGGGGCCTACAATGAGCAGTTCTTC.

This clonotype was counted a few times. The chain links TRBV6-5 to TRBJ1-2, with D uncertain. Trimming removed 0 bases from V and 4 bases from J, with 12 bases in between. Germline-derived CDR1 and CDR2 are MNHEY and SVGAGI. The CDR3 has 15 amino acids. CDR3 in DNA: TGTGCCAGCAGTTACTCCCTCCTGGCGGGCTATGGCTACACCTTC. Translated, it gives CASSYSLLAGYGYTF.

This clonotype has a count of ten or more. This rearrangement joins TRBV13 to TRBJ2-7, with TRBD1 matching 7 bases. V shed 6 bases and J 3 bases; nucleotides not matched to a gene: 8. CDR1 and CDR2 from the germline V gene are PRHDT and FYEKMQ (reference sequence). This CDR3 has 14 amino acids. CDR3 nucleotides: TGTGCCAGCAGTCCTAGGGACAGCAGCTACGAGCAGTACTTC. This gives the protein CASSPRDSSYEQYF. The full variable domain, in which reference TRBV13 and TRBJ2-7 provide the parts outside the CDR3, is AAGVIQSPRHLIKEKRETATLKCYPIPRHDTVYWYQQGPGQDPQFLISFYEKMQSDKGSIPDRFSAQQFSDYHSELNMSSLELGDSALYFCASSPRDSSYEQYFGPGTRLTVT.

Only a few counts were recorded for this clonotype. The chain uses TRBV9 and TRBJ2-1, with 8 nucleotides matching TRBD2. The CDR3 is 15 residues long. Germline trimming cut 4 bases from V and 8 bases from J; bases unmatched to any gene: 11. The germline V gene encodes CDR1 SGDLS and CDR2 YYNGEE. CDR3 bases: TGTGCCAGCAGCCAGGGCGGGGGGATTGGTTATGAGCAGTTCTTC. Protein: CASSQGGGIGYEQFF.

The V and J genes are TRBV30 and TRBJ2-3; TRBD1 is a possible D gene (5 bases). The CDR3 totals 15 residues. Trimming took 1 base from V and 1 from J, leaving 12 bases between them. CDR1 is GTSNPN, CDR2 SVGIG, per germline (reference sequence). CDR3 coding DNA: TGTGCCTGGAGTGCTACAGGTTTAGGCACAGATACGCAGTATTTT. This translates into CAWSATGLGTDTQYF. Using reference TRBV30 and TRBJ2-3 for the parts outside the CDR3, the full variable domain is SQTIHQWPATLVQPVGSPLSLECTVEGTSNPNLYWYRQAAGRGLQLLFYSVGIGQISSEVPQNLSASRPQDRQFILSSKKLLLSDSGFYLCAWSATGLGTDTQYFGPGTRLTVL.

This clonotype was seen only a few times. The chain combines TRBV7-8 with TRBJ2-3; TRBD2 aligns across 8 bases. The junction had 7 bases not matched to a gene; V was cut back by 3 bases and J by 2 bases. The CDR3 has 16 residues. Germline V CDR1 and CDR2: SGHVS, FQNEAQ. The CDR3 reads CASSLGIAGNTDTQYF. The DNA for the CDR3 is TGTGCCAGCAGCTTGGGGATAGCGGGGAACACAGATACGCAGTATTTT.

The sample holds many counts of this clonotype. CDR3 coding DNA: TGTGCCAGCAGTATAGGACACGGGGACTACGAGCAGTACTTC. This translates into CASSIGHGDYEQYF. The rearrangement uses TRBV11-2 and TRBJ2-7, with D perhaps being TRBD1 or TRBD2 (5 bases each). Between the trimmed V and J ends, which lost 6 bases and 3 bases, there was a span of 15 bases. The CDR3 is 14 residues long. Per the germline V gene, CDR1 is SGHAT and CDR2 is FQNNGV.

A few counts support this clonotype. V and J are TRBV7-9 and TRBJ2-1; D is tentatively TRBD1 or TRBD2 (6 bases each). This CDR3 spans 15 amino acids. V was shortened by 0 bases and J by 10 bases, with 16 bases between the two germline ends. The germline CDR1 and CDR2 sequences are SEHNR and FQNEAQ (reference sequence). CDR3 DNA: TGTGCCAGCAGCTTAGCGGGACCGGGGGCAGGGGAGCAGTTCTTC. It is translated as CASSLAGPGAGEQFF.

This chain links TRBV6-5 with TRBJ2-1, with a tentative D call TRBD2 (5 bases). V lost 4 bases and J 1 base, leaving 11 bases between the germline ends. The germline V gene encodes CDR1 MNHEY and CDR2 SVGAGI. The CDR3 runs 15 residues. The CDR3 reads CASSSTGVSYNEQFF. The CDR3 bases are TGTGCCAGCAGTTCCACCGGGGTTTCCTACAATGAGCAGTTCTTC.

This clonotype showed up just a few times. The V gene is TRBV28, the J gene TRBJ2-7; 10 nucleotides line up with TRBD1. CDR3 length: 15 amino acids. Germline CDR1 and CDR2: MDHEN and SYDVKM. J gave up 2 bases and V 3 bases, and 4 bases lay outside the gene matches. CDR3 amino acids: CASSFLGTGAYEQYF. DNA of the CDR3: TGTGCCAGCAGTTTTTTAGGGACAGGGGCCTACGAGCAGTACTTC.

This clonotype was counted at least ten times. The chain uses TRBV5-1 and TRBJ2-7, with 10 bases lining up with TRBD2. Germline assignment: CDR1 SGHRS and CDR2 YFSETQ. The CDR3 is made up of 14 amino acids. The V gene end was trimmed by 1 base and the J gene end by 7 bases; junction bases not matched to a gene: 5. Here the CDR3 reads CASSLTSGAWEQYF. The CDR3 nucleotides are TGCGCCAGCAGCTTGACTAGCGGGGCATGGGAGCAGTACTTC. Drawing the rest from reference TRBV5-1 and TRBJ2-7, the complete variable domain is KAGVTQTPRYLIKTRGQQVTLSCSPISGHRSVSWYQQTPGQGLQFLFEYFSETQRNKGNFPGRFSGRQFSNSRSEMNVSTLELGDSALYLCASSLTSGAWEQYFGPGTRLTVT.

This clonotype appeared many times. This chain uses TRBV29-1 with TRBJ1-2, with TRBD1 identical over 8 bases. CDR1 is SQVTM, CDR2 ANQGSEA, per germline. This CDR3 spans 14 amino acids. Unmatched junction bases numbered 12, after V lost 6 bases and J lost 6 bases. For the CDR3, the DNA is TGCAGCGTCGATACCAGGGGGCGTTTACATGGCTACACCTTC. This codes for CSVDTRGRLHGYTF.

This clonotype came up many times. The genes are TRBV29-1 and TRBJ2-7; possible D gene TRBD2, 6 bases. This CDR3 contains 13 residues. Trimming left V 3 bases short and J 3 bases short, with 12 bases between. Germline-derived CDR1 and CDR2 are SQVTM and ANQGSEA. The CDR3 bases are TGCAGCGTTGATACGGGAGAGCACTACGAGCAGTACTTC. Amino acids: CSVDTGEHYEQYF.

This clonotype came up once. The chain joins TRBV13 to TRBJ2-5; TRBD2 might be the D (5 bases). Germline V gene lookup returns CDR1 PRHDT and CDR2 FYEKMQ (reference sequence). CDR3 length: 14 residues. Trimming shortened V by 8 bases and J by 7 bases, and 20 bases separated the two germline ends. CDR3 sequence: CASYDRAGLGTQYF. The CDR3 coding sequence is TGTGCCAGCTACGACCGCGCGGGCCTCGGGACCCAGTACTTC.

The chain recombines TRBV20-1 with TRBJ1-1, with TRBD1 identical over 8 bases. J lost 1 base, V lost 6 bases, and 4 bases had no gene match. CDR1 is DFQATT and CDR2 is SNEGSKA in the germline V gene (reference sequence). The CDR3 covers 13 residues. For the CDR3, the DNA is TGCAGTGCCCTAACAGGGGGGAACACTGAAGCTTTCTTT. This translates into CSALTGGNTEAFF.

In its sample, this clonotype was seen a few times. V is TRBV12-3 or TRBV12-4 and J is TRBJ2-3; TRBD1 aligns across 8 bases. Germline trimming cut 5 bases from V and 1 base from J; bases unmatched to any gene: 5. The CDR3 runs to 15 residues. In DNA form, the CDR3 reads TGTGCCAGCAGTACGGACAGGGCTGGCACAGATACGCAGTATTTT. Amino acid sequence: CASSTDRAGTDTQYF.

The table lists this clonotype with a few counts. V is TRBV6-5 and J is TRBJ2-1, with D unresolved. Germline V lookup: CDR1 MNHEY, CDR2 SVGAGI. The CDR3 contains 14 residues. The ends were cut back, 0 bases at V and 6 bases at J, with 9 bases in the middle. The CDR3 reads CASSYSRLGNEQFF. CDR3 coding DNA: TGTGCCAGCAGTTACTCGCGGCTAGGCAATGAGCAGTTCTTC.

The table lists this clonotype with a few counts. The chain is built from TRBV4-3 and TRBJ2-4, with D tentatively TRBD1 (6 bases). The V gene's germline CDR1 is LGHNA and CDR2 YSLEER. The germline V and J ends were trimmed by 4 bases and 1 base, with 14 bases remaining between them. This CDR3 contains 16 residues. Written as DNA, the CDR3 is TGCGCCAGCAGCCCAGGGGCTAGCCTTGCCAAAAACATTCAGTACTTC. Translated, it gives CASSPGASLAKNIQYF.

The chain combines TRBV12-3 or TRBV12-4 with TRBJ1-1; perhaps TRBD1 as D (5 bases). V lost 6 bases and J lost 3, with 11 bases in between. This CDR3 has 13 residues. The CDR3 DNA is TGTGCCAGCAGGATATCAGGGTACACTGAAGCTTTCTTT. As protein: CASRISGYTEAFF.

The chain combines TRBV5-1 with TRBJ2-7, with 8 bases fitting TRBD1. The CDR3 totals 17 residues. Trimming removed 0 bases from V and 7 bases from J; junction bases left unmatched: 15. Per germline, CDR1 SGHRS and CDR2 YFSETQ. In DNA, the CDR3 is TGCGCCAGCAGCTTGGTTGGCGTCAGGGGGCCCCGGGAGGAGCAGTACTTC. Encoded protein: CASSLVGVRGPREEQYF.

This clonotype came up a few times. This chain connects TRBV15 to TRBJ2-7; TRBD1 matches 11 bases. This CDR3 contains 16 residues. Germline V CDR1 and CDR2: LNHNV, YYDKDF (reference sequence). The ends lost 1 base at V and 4 bases at J; junction bases unmatched: 6. CDR3 in amino acids: CATSRGGQGAIYEQYF. The CDR3 DNA sequence: TGTGCCACCAGCAGAGGCGGACAGGGGGCCATATACGAGCAGTACTTC.